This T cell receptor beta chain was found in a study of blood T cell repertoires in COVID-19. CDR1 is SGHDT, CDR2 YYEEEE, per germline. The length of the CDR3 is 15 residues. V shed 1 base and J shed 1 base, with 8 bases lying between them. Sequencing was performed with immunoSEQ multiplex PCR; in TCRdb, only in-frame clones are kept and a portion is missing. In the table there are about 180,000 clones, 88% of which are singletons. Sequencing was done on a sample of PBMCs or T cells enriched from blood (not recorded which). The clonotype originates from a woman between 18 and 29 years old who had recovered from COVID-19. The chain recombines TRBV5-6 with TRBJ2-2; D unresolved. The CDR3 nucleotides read TGTGCCAGCAGCTTGTTTTCAGGGAACACCGGGGAGCTGTTTTTT. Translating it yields CASSLFSGNTGELFF.